The 21 T cell receptor beta chains below were found in one sample sequenced in a study of blood T cell repertoires in COVID-19. Using immunoSEQ multiplex PCR, the repertoire was profiled, and TCRdb retains in-frame clones only, with some absent. Of some 93,000 clones detected, 65% to 90% appear once; the ten largest clones hold more than 7%. What was sequenced was peripheral blood. Receptors originate from a man aged 55-75 years with acute or convalescent COVID-19.

This rearrangement joins TRBV25-1 to TRBJ1-2; D not certain. CDR1 MGHDK and CDR2 SYGVNS come from the germline V gene. This CDR3 region has 12 residues. Trimming took 6 bases from V and 8 from J, leaving 13 bases between them. DNA for the CDR3: TGTGCCAGCAGAAACCGACAAAGCGGCTACACCTTC. As protein: CASRNRQSGYTF.

This clone occurred once. This chain joins TRBV18 and TRBJ2-1, with D possibly matching TRBD1 (6 bases). This CDR3 contains 12 residues. V was pared by 2 bases and J by 8 bases, with 7 bases between. Germline CDR1 KGHSH, CDR2 LQKENI. The CDR3 DNA follows: TGTGCCAGCTCACCAGGGGGCCATGAGCAGTTCTTC. Amino acids: CASSPGGHEQFF.

V usage is TRBV7-2 and J usage is TRBJ2-3; 10 nucleotides match TRBD2. The CDR3 extends over 15 amino acids. Looked up from germline, CDR1 is SGHTA and CDR2 is FQGNSA. V shed 4 bases and J 5 bases; nucleotides not matched to a gene: 6. For the CDR3, the DNA is TGTGCCAGCAGCTCTATAGCGGGGGGTGGAGATACGCAGTATTTT. Encoded protein: CASSSIAGGGDTQYF.

This clone was observed a few times. The chain employs TRBV6-4 and TRBJ1-5; D remains unclear. Germline-derived CDR1 and CDR2 are MRHNA and SNTAGT. The CDR3 is 11 amino acids. Trimming took off 6 bases at V and 7 bases at J, with 7 bases between the two ends. The CDR3 nucleotides read TGTGCCAGCAGGGCGGGGCAGCCCCAGCATTTT. It specifies CASRAGQPQHF.

V gene TRBV10-1 combines with J gene TRBJ1-2, with D unclear. The germline V gene has CDR1 WNHNN and CDR2 SYGVQD (reference sequence). This CDR3 has 13 residues. V was pared by 3 bases and J by 5 bases, with 10 bases between. The CDR3 loop reads CASSESRWYGYTF. CDR3 sequence (DNA): TGCGCCAGCAGTGAATCCCGGTGGTATGGCTACACCTTC.

The V gene is TRBV5-4, the J gene TRBJ1-1; no clear D gene. CDR1 and CDR2 (germline): SGHNT, YYREEE (reference sequence). This CDR3 region has 13 residues. Trimming pared 4 bases from V and 0 bases from J, leaving 7 bases between. CDR3 in amino acids: CASSGRMNTEAFF. In DNA form, the CDR3 reads TGTGCCAGCAGCGGGAGAATGAACACTGAAGCTTTCTTT.

The V and J genes are TRBV9 and TRBJ2-1; possibly TRBD2 for D (6 bases). Germline V gene sequence: CDR1 SGDLS, CDR2 YYNGEE. The V end lost 4 bases, the J end lost 5 bases, and 16 bases lay between the germline ends. This CDR3 has 15 residues. CDR3: CASSPGTLGHNEQFF. CDR3 nucleotide sequence: TGTGCCAGCAGCCCCGGGACTCTCGGCCACAATGAGCAGTTCTTC.

The chain employs TRBV3-1 (or the pseudogene TRBV3-2) and TRBJ2-1, with a possible D match to TRBD2 (5 bases). Trimming pared 4 bases from V and 3 bases from J, leaving 13 bases between. The CDR3 sequence is 15 residues long. The V gene's germline CDR1 is LGHDT and CDR2 YNNKEL (reference sequence). The DNA of the CDR3 is TGTGCCAGCAGCCCTGGGGAGCGGTACTACAATGAGCAGTTCTTC. It encodes CASSPGERYYNEQFF.

The genes are TRBV6-5 and TRBJ2-3; tentative D call: TRBD2 (6 bases). Germline V lookup: CDR1 MNHEY, CDR2 SVGAGI. Trimming cost V 5 bases and J 1 base, with 10 bases left between them. This CDR3 has 14 residues. CDR3: CASSSSGGTDTQYF. CDR3 DNA: TGTGCCAGCAGTAGTAGCGGAGGCACAGATACGCAGTATTTT.

This clone has a handful of counts. The chain is built from TRBV5-1 and TRBJ2-7, with TRBD2 identical over 13 bases. This CDR3 has 16 amino acids. Trimming took 2 bases from V and 4 from J; bases not matched to a gene: 6. Germline V lookup: CDR1 SGHRS, CDR2 YFSETQ. The CDR3 is CASSLIGTSGIYEQYF. CDR3 in DNA: TGCGCCAGCAGCTTAATTGGGACTAGCGGGATTTACGAGCAGTACTTC.

This clone has a single count. The V gene is TRBV30, the J gene TRBJ1-2, with 8 positions matching TRBD1. The trim removed 6 bases at V and 4 bases at J, leaving 7 bases unmatched. Germline lookup yields CDR1 GTSNPN and CDR2 SVGIG (reference sequence). This CDR3 region has 13 residues. CDR3 nucleotide sequence: TGTGCCTGCACAGGGGGAACCTTCTATGGCTACACCTTC. Protein sequence: CACTGGTFYGYTF.

The rearrangement links TRBV5-1 to TRBJ2-1, with D perhaps matching TRBD2 (5 bases). The V and J ends lost 0 bases and 2 bases respectively, with 9 bases between them. Germline V gene lookup returns CDR1 SGHRS and CDR2 YFSETQ. The CDR3 loop spans 15 amino acids. As DNA, the CDR3 is TGCGCCAGCAGCTTGGTAGGAGGCACCTACAATGAGCAGTTCTTC. Protein sequence: CASSLVGGTYNEQFF.

This clone occurred once. The chain recombines TRBV15 with TRBJ2-1, with D perhaps TRBD1 (6 bases). The length of the CDR3 is 16 residues. V lost 3 bases, J lost 0 bases, and 12 bases lay in between. Germline V gene lookup returns CDR1 LNHNV and CDR2 YYDKDF (reference sequence). CDR3 sequence: CATSRGLGGSYNEQFF. CDR3 DNA sequence: TGTGCCACCAGCAGGGGGCTAGGGGGCTCCTACAATGAGCAGTTCTTC.

This chain uses TRBV5-3 with TRBJ1-2; weak D call: TRBD1 (5 bases). TRBV5-3 belongs to the ORF category, with a function that is uncertain. The CDR3 runs to 13 residues. The V and J ends lost 4 bases and 4 bases respectively, with 11 bases between them. The CDR3 nucleotides read TGTGCCAGAAGCCCTCGGGACTCCTATGGCTACACCTTC. This codes for CARSPRDSYGYTF.

The chain has TRBV18 and TRBJ1-4; TRBD1 agrees at 9 bases. The germline V gene has CDR1 KGHSH and CDR2 LQKENI. V was clipped by 1 base and J by 8 bases; unmatched bases: 5. CDR3 size: 15 residues. The CDR3 region has the DNA TGTGCCAGCTCACCACTACAGGGGGCTGAGGAAAAACTGTTTTTT. It specifies CASSPLQGAEEKLFF.

This clone was seen only a few times. The gene calls are TRBV5-1 and TRBJ2-7; TRBD2 agrees at 7 bases. Germline loops: CDR1 SGHRS, CDR2 YFSETQ. After removal of 1 base from V and 2 bases from J, the junction contained 9 bases not matched to a gene. There are 16 residues in the CDR3. The CDR3 is CASSLNFGEGTYEQYF. The DNA of the CDR3 is TGCGCCAGCAGCTTGAATTTTGGGGAGGGAACCTACGAGCAGTACTTC.

The rearrangement uses TRBV7-9 and TRBJ2-1, with 9 positions matching TRBD2. The V gene's germline CDR1 is SEHNR and CDR2 FQNEAQ (reference sequence). V shed 3 bases, J shed 8 bases, and the junction held 5 bases outside the gene matches. The CDR3 sequence is 14 residues long. The CDR3 sequence: CASSFSGGSDEQFF. In DNA form, the CDR3 reads TGTGCCAGCAGCTTCAGCGGGGGGAGCGATGAGCAGTTCTTC.

J is TRBJ2-2 and V is TRBV29-1; D is ambiguous. Germline V CDR1 and CDR2: SQVTM, ANQGSEA. V lost 3 bases to trimming and J lost 0 bases, with 11 bases between them. The CDR3 totals 15 residues. The CDR3 reads CSVESSAANTGELFF. DNA for the CDR3: TGCAGCGTTGAGTCATCTGCAGCGAACACCGGGGAGCTGTTTTTT.

The chain joins TRBV27 to TRBJ1-5; 8 positions agree with TRBD1. Germline lookup yields CDR1 MNHEY and CDR2 SMNVEV (reference sequence). The CDR3 has 14 residues. V was pared by 5 bases and J by 4 bases, with 4 bases of the junction left unmatched. CDR3 loop: CASSKQGANQPQHF. DNA of the CDR3: TGTGCCAGCAGTAAGCAGGGGGCAAATCAGCCCCAGCATTTT.

The J gene is TRBJ2-7, the V gene TRBV27, with TRBD1 matching over 9 bases. Germline assignment: CDR1 MNHEY and CDR2 SMNVEV (reference sequence). CDR3 length: 15 residues. With 5 bases clipped from V and 6 bases from J, the junction kept 11 bases outside the gene matches. CDR3 sequence: CASSPGDRDAPEQYF. CDR3 DNA: TGTGCCAGCAGTCCAGGGGACAGGGACGCGCCCGAGCAGTACTTC.

This chain connects TRBV5-1 to TRBJ2-6; TRBD2 is a possible D gene (6 bases). The ends were cut back, 5 bases at V and 1 base at J, with 28 bases in the middle. CDR3 length: 21 residues. In germline, CDR1 is SGHRS, CDR2 YFSETQ. The CDR3 loop reads CASRGGLGRPYEASGANVLTF. CDR3 DNA sequence: TGCGCCAGCAGGGGGGGATTAGGGAGACCTTATGAGGCATCTGGGGCCAACGTCCTGACTTTC. Using reference TRBV5-1 and TRBJ2-6 for the parts outside the CDR3, the full variable domain is KAGVTQTPRYLIKTRGQQVTLSCSPISGHRSVSWYQQTPGQGLQFLFEYFSETQRNKGNFPGRFSGRQFSNSRSEMNVSTLELGDSALYLCASRGGLGRPYEASGANVLTFGAGSRLTVL.